These 9 T cell receptor beta chains share one sample of origin, sequenced in a study of technical replicates of blood from a handful of donors. Clones were read by immunoSEQ multiplex PCR, and TCRdb kept only the in-frame ones, dropping some. The repertoire holds about 62,000 clones, with over 75% as singletons. Material for sequencing was PBMCs. The source of these receptors is a human donor in good health. Some clones in this sample may be carry-over from other donors' samples.

This clone showed up just once. The V and J genes are TRBV7-2 and TRBJ2-5; no reliable D call. Trimming took 2 bases from V and 5 from J, leaving 15 bases between them. In germline, CDR1 is SGHTA, CDR2 FQGNSA. This CDR3 is built from 15 residues. CDR3: CASSLLPLYRETQYF. CDR3 coding DNA: TGTGCCAGCAGCTTACTCCCGCTTTATCGGGAGACCCAGTACTTC.

This clone was recorded only once. Additional DNA sequences in this sample encode the identical CDR3. The chain joins TRBV19 to TRBJ2-7; 7 bases are shared with TRBD1. There are 13 residues in the CDR3. Germline CDR1 reads LNHDA; CDR2 reads SQIVND (reference sequence). The junction had 4 bases not matched to a gene; V was cut back by 6 bases and J by 2 bases. CDR3 DNA sequence: TGTGCCAGTAGCAATACAGGGGCCTACGAGCAGTACTTC. As protein: CASSNTGAYEQYF.

This clone came up once. The chain combines TRBV6-5 with TRBJ1-5; no definite D call. The CDR3 loop spans 16 amino acids. V was clipped by 2 bases and J by 3 bases, with 14 bases between them. Germline V gene sequence: CDR1 MNHEY, CDR2 SVGAGI. The CDR3 DNA follows: TGTGCCAGCAGTTACAGTTCGCAGGCTCCCAATCAGCCCCAGCATTTT. Residues: CASSYSSQAPNQPQHF.

The genes are TRBV4-1 and TRBJ1-4; the D is unclear. The CDR3 runs to 15 residues. Trimming took off 4 bases at V and 2 bases at J, with 11 bases between the two ends. Per germline, CDR1 MGHRA and CDR2 YSYEKL. For the CDR3, the DNA is TGCGCCAGCAGCCCCTTGGGCGGGACTAATGAAAAACTGTTTTTT. Residues: CASSPLGGTNEKLFF.

The chain joins TRBV5-1 to TRBJ1-6; D not certain. The CDR3 length is 14 residues. V shed 3 bases and J shed 8 bases, with 12 bases lying between them. CDR1 and CDR2 (germline): SGHRS, YFSETQ. DNA of the CDR3: TGCGCCAGCAGCTCCCAGGAGGTTGATTCACCCCTCCACTTT. It yields the protein CASSSQEVDSPLHF. The full variable domain, completed using reference TRBV5-1 and TRBJ1-6, is KAGVTQTPRYLIKTRGQQVTLSCSPISGHRSVSWYQQTPGQGLQFLFEYFSETQRNKGNFPGRFSGRQFSNSRSEMNVSTLELGDSALYLCASSSQEVDSPLHFGNGTRLTVT.

The chain couples TRBV4-1 to TRBJ2-7; D perhaps matches TRBD1 (5 bases). Trimming took off 0 bases at V and 2 bases at J, with 8 bases between the two ends. This CDR3 has 14 amino acids. CDR1 and CDR2 (germline): MGHRA, YSYEKL. CDR3 sequence: CASSQDGAAYEQYF. CDR3 bases: TGCGCCAGCAGCCAAGATGGGGCAGCCTACGAGCAGTACTTC.

The V gene is TRBV7-2, the J gene TRBJ2-1; 15 bases are shared with TRBD2. The germline V gene has CDR1 SGHTA and CDR2 FQGNSA. Trimming removed 3 bases from V and 7 bases from J; junction bases left unmatched: 7. This CDR3 is 17 amino acids long. CDR3 sequence: CASSLGTSGGTGNEQFF. Written as DNA, the CDR3 is TGTGCCAGCAGCTTGGGGACTAGCGGGGGGACGGGAAATGAGCAGTTCTTC.

Concerning this clone: A read error may account for a junction end that differs from germline. The chain uses TRBV19 and TRBJ1-2; tentatively, D is TRBD1 (5 bases). Looked up from germline, CDR1 is LNHDA and CDR2 is SQIVND (reference sequence). The CDR3 sequence is 14 residues long. The DNA of the CDR3 is TGTGCCAGTAGTATGTGGCTCGGTGGGACTACGACTTACTTC. The encoded protein is CASSMWLGGTTTYF.

There are a few counts of this clone. The V and J genes are TRBV28 and TRBJ1-5; D gene ambiguous. V was clipped by 7 bases and J by 2 bases, with 15 bases between them. This CDR3 is built from 15 residues. Germline CDR1 MDHEN, CDR2 SYDVKM. CDR3 sequence (DNA): TGTGCCAGCACCGTAGCGCCCTGGGGCAATCAGCCCCAGCATTTT. The encoded protein is CASTVAPWGNQPQHF.